This note documents a single T cell receptor (beta chain) sequence. The antigen remains undetermined. The sample is drawn from a study of blood T cells in healthy people across ages. Whole-study results and caveats: Because sorting was not performed, PBMCs prevented conclusive naive versus antigen-experienced comparison.

The sample, 7.5 to 10 milliliters of peripheral blood, was drawn from each donor. Total RNA, at least 6 micrograms per sample, came from PBMCs. Sample-barcoded 5' priming and a J-beta primer mix drove a second PCR of about 7 to 11 cycles. In TCRdb, the 5' RACE reads were re-called with MiXCR into one record per CDR3 protein. The sample consists of 1.5 million to 2 million distinct CDR3 sequences, roughly 52% of them appearing once. V was trimmed by 4 bases and J by 4 bases, leaving 14 bases between them. Germline CDR1 and CDR2: SGDLS and YYNGEE. CDR3 size: 14 residues. The rearrangement uses TRBV9 and TRBJ2-5; weak D call: TRBD1 (6 bases). The sequence derives from a woman between 35 and 50 years old in good health. The sample consisted of blood. In DNA form, the CDR3 reads TGTGCCAGCAGCCCTCCGACAGGATTAGAGACCCAGTACTTC. Amino acid sequence: CASSPPTGLETQYF.